This paragraph reports one TCR beta chain. Antigen unknown. This record comes from a study of TIL therapy for anti-PD-1-resistant metastatic lung cancer. Overall study: Most patients had lung adenocarcinoma. Findings and limits, study-wide: This highly selected cohort may not generalize to typical lung cancer patients.

The libraries were made with immunoSEQ v3. The table came from immunoSEQ multiplex PCR; TCRdb's copy has only in-frame clones and leaves some out. Here the sample spans more than 9,500 clones, 80% being singletons. CDR3 length equals 15 residues. Trimming took 3 bases from V and 0 from J, leaving 12 bases between them. CDR1 and CDR2 from the germline V gene are SGDLS and YYNGEE. The time point here: pre-treatment sample, taken before nivolumab and TIL therapy. The source is a person between 25 and 79 years old with non-small cell lung cancer. The V and J genes are TRBV9 and TRBJ1-1; the D is unclear. The sample was blood, taken at baseline. The CDR3 spells CASSGKPGLNTEAFF. The CDR3 nucleotides read TGTGCCAGCAGCGGCAAACCCGGATTGAACACTGAAGCTTTCTTT.